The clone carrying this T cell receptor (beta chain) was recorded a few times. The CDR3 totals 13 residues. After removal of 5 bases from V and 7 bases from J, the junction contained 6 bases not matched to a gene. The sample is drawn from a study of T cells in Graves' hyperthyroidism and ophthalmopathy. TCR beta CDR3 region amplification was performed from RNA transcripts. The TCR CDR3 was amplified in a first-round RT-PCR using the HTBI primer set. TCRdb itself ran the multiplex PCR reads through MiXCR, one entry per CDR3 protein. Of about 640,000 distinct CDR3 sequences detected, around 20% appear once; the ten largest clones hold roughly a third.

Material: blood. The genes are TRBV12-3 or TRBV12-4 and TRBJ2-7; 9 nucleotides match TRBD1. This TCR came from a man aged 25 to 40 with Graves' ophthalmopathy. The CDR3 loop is CASSLGTGLEQYF. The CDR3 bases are TGTGCCAGCAGTCTCGGGACAGGGCTGGAGCAGTACTTC.